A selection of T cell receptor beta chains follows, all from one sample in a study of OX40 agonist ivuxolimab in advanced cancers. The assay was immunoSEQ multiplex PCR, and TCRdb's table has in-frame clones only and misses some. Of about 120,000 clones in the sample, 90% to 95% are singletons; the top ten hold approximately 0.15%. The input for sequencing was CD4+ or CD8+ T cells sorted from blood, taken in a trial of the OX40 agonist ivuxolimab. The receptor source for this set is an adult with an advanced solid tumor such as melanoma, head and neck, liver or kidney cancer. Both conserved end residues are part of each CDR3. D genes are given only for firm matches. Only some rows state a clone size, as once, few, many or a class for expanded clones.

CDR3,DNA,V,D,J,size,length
CASSTRTGGTYGYTF,TGTGCCAGCTCAACCCGGACAGGCGGGACCTATGGCTACACCTTC,TRBV18,TRBD1,TRBJ1-2,-,15
CASSENFGGDQPQHF,TGTGCCAGCAGTGAGAATTTCGGTGGCGATCAGCCCCAGCATTTT,TRBV2,-,TRBJ1-5,-,15
CASSSWTKNTGELFF,TGTGCCAGCAGTTCCTGGACGAAGAACACCGGGGAGCTGTTTTTT,TRBV27,-,TRBJ2-2,-,15
CASSVTPYNSPLHF,TGTGCCAGCAGCGTGACACCGTATAATTCACCCCTCCACTTT,TRBV9,-,TRBJ1-6,-,14
CASSYRGRMNTEAFF,TGTGCCAGCAGTTACCGTGGACGTATGAACACTGAAGCTTTCTTT,TRBV6-5,-,TRBJ1-1,-,15
CASSRFTGVTEAFF,TGTGCCAGTAGTAGGTTTACAGGGGTGACTGAAGCTTTCTTT,TRBV19,TRBD1,TRBJ1-1,-,14
CASSPGLAGGKSSYNEQFF,TGTGCCAGCAGTCCCGGACTAGCGGGAGGGAAGAGCTCCTACAATGAGCAGTTCTTC,TRBV28,TRBD2,TRBJ2-1,-,19
CASSLGRGADTEAFF,TGTGCCAGCAGCTTAGGCCGGGGGGCCGACACTGAAGCTTTCTTT,TRBV7-9,-,TRBJ1-1,-,15
CATLRTSGRYEQYF,TGTGCCACCCTCAGAACGAGCGGGAGATACGAGCAGTACTTC,TRBV28,TRBD2,TRBJ2-7,-,14
CASSLSNGQPQHF,TGTGCCAGCAGCTTAAGCAATGGCCAGCCCCAGCATTTT,TRBV7-6,-,TRBJ1-5,-,13
CASLLSGVYNEQFF,TGTGCCAGCCTACTGAGCGGGGTTTACAATGAGCAGTTCTTC,TRBV5-1,TRBD2,TRBJ2-1,-,14
CASSESRPDEETQYF,TGTGCCAGCAGTGAATCGAGGCCTGACGAAGAGACCCAGTACTTC,TRBV6-1,-,TRBJ2-5,-,15
CASSPLGRAEESDTQYF,TGTGCCAGCAGCCCTCTGGGGAGGGCCGAGGAGTCAGATACGCAGTATTTT,TRBV4-2,TRBD2,TRBJ2-3,-,17
CASSPPTGEGTEAFF,TGTGCCAGCTCACCCCCGACAGGGGAGGGCACTGAAGCTTTCTTT,TRBV18,TRBD1,TRBJ1-1,-,15
CASSQVGTAGVGDTQYF,TGTGCCAGCAGCCAAGTGGGGACGGCGGGAGTAGGAGATACGCAGTATTTT,TRBV4-2,TRBD2,TRBJ2-3,-,17
CASSLWADMSYEQYF,TGTGCCAGCAGCTTGTGGGCTGACATGTCCTACGAGCAGTACTTC,TRBV5-6,-,TRBJ2-7,-,15
CASRHQINEKLFF,TGTGCCAGTCGACACCAAATTAATGAAAAACTGTTTTTT,TRBV19,-,TRBJ1-4,-,13
CASRTGPDTQYF,TGTGCCAGCAGAACAGGCCCAGATACGCAGTATTTT,TRBV27,-,TRBJ2-3,-,12
CASSQDYYGGVYNEQFF,TGCGCCAGCAGCCAAGATTACTATGGCGGGGTCTACAATGAGCAGTTCTTC,TRBV4-1,-,TRBJ2-1,-,17
CASRGQGPYGEKLFF,TGTGCCAGCCGGGGACAGGGGCCCTATGGGGAAAAACTGTTTTTT,TRBV25-1,TRBD1,TRBJ1-4,-,15
CASSPPHLDDLLANVLTF,TGTGCCAGTTCTCCTCCGCACCTAGACGACCTTCTGGCCAACGTCCTGACTTTC,TRBV19,-,TRBJ2-6,-,18
CASSPGGTRDTEAFF,TGTGCCAGCAGCCCCGGCGGGACAAGGGACACTGAAGCTTTCTTT,TRBV5-4,-,TRBJ1-1,-,15
CASSPHGFGEATEAFF,TGTGCCAGCAGCCCCCATGGTTTCGGGGAAGCCACTGAAGCTTTCTTT,TRBV7-2,-,TRBJ1-1,-,16
CASSLGLAGGHEQFF,TGCGCCAGCAGCCTGGGACTAGCGGGAGGCCATGAGCAGTTCTTC,TRBV5-1,TRBD2,TRBJ2-1,-,15
CASSFYTGELFF,TGTGCCAGCAGCTTTTACACCGGGGAGCTGTTTTTT,TRBV7-2,-,TRBJ2-2,-,12
CASSWIGGANVLTF,TGTGCCAGCAGTTGGATCGGTGGGGCCAACGTCCTGACTTTC,TRBV28,-,TRBJ2-6,-,14
CASSLEVGNQPQHF,TGTGCCAGCAGCTTAGAGGTAGGGAATCAGCCCCAGCATTTT,TRBV11-2,-,TRBJ1-5,-,14
CASNEGVNTDTQYF,TGTGCCAGCAATGAGGGGGTCAACACAGATACGCAGTATTTT,TRBV6-7,-,TRBJ2-3,once,14
CASRRDRGPPNIQYF,TGTGCCAGCAGACGGGACAGAGGCCCACCAAACATTCAGTACTTC,TRBV6-5,TRBD1,TRBJ2-4,-,15
CASSPSPEETQYF,TGTGCCAGCAGCCCCTCCCCGGAAGAGACCCAGTACTTC,TRBV7-8,-,TRBJ2-5,-,13
CASSFTGDYRAFF,TGCGCCAGCAGCTTTACAGGGGACTATAGGGCTTTCTTT,TRBV5-1,TRBD1,TRBJ1-1,-,13
CASSLGGQGKNEQYF,TGCGCCAGCAGCTTGGGTGGACAGGGCAAGAACGAGCAGTACTTC,TRBV5-1,TRBD1,TRBJ2-7,-,15
CASSVLNTQYF,TGTGCCAGCAGTGTTCTTAATACGCAGTATTTT,TRBV2,-,TRBJ2-3,-,11
CASRDGRAYNEQFF,TGTGCCAGCAGGGACGGTAGGGCCTACAATGAGCAGTTCTTC,TRBV2,-,TRBJ2-1,-,14
CAWTQPRGGETQYF,TGTGCCTGGACCCAACCAAGGGGGGGAGAGACCCAGTACTTC,TRBV30,-,TRBJ2-5,-,14
CASSYDGDGYTF,TGTGCCAGCAGTTACGACGGTGATGGCTACACCTTC,TRBV6-6,-,TRBJ1-2,-,12
CASSLARVRAEAFF,TGCGCCAGCAGCCTCGCCAGGGTAAGGGCTGAAGCTTTCTTT,TRBV4-1,-,TRBJ1-1,once,14